The clone carrying this TCR beta chain came up a few times. Its specificity is not known. The investigators reverse transcribed all of the isolated RNA, so they sequenced expressed TCRB transcripts. An average of approximately 3.6 million reads was obtained for naive, central memory and regulatory T cell samples. This table comes from immunoSEQ multiplex PCR, and its TCRdb copy is limited to in-frame clones, with some not included. The table has roughly 53,000 clones, around 40% seen once; the top ten hold about 1.5%. It was one heparinised blood draw, averaging about 116 mL, that each donor gave. The germline gives CDR1 SGDLS, CDR2 YYNGEE. The CDR3 covers 14 residues. The trim removed 3 bases at V and 3 bases at J, leaving 6 bases unmatched. The source of the sample is a study of beta chain features in type 1 diabetes. In the study overall: Healthy donors and patients had similar age, gender and cell yields.

General observations from the study: Within each of all four CD4+ subsets, Type 1 diabetes patients had TCRB CDR3s that were moderately but significantly shorter. Whether TCRB rearrangement is influenced by HLA type was left unresolved in this analysis.

The sequenced sample consisted of Tregs from blood. This TCR derives from a man aged 25-40 years with type 1 diabetes. The chain is built from TRBV9 and TRBJ2-7, with 7 bases that match TRBD1. CDR3 nucleotide sequence: TGTGCCAGCAGCGCGACAGGGACCGTCTACGAGCAGTACTTC. Amino acid sequence: CASSATGTVYEQYF.